This T cell receptor beta chain was captured in a study of shared clonotypes between healthy human individuals. Background on the study: Every donor yielded three CD4 naive, three CD4 memory, two CD8 naive and one CD8 memory plate.

V gave up 5 bases and J gave up 9 bases; unmatched junction bases: 13. Per the germline V gene, CDR1 is MGHDK and CDR2 is SYGVNS. CDR3 length: 16 amino acids. All participating donors were Caucasian adults from Nashville, Tennessee. Sequencing was performed with immunoSEQ multiplex PCR; in TCRdb, only in-frame clones are kept and a portion is missing. The repertoire holds millions of clones, with 85% to 95% as singletons. The study, taken as a whole, reports: Lower generation probabilities were found for non-shared clonotypes than for those shared by all four donors. Memory subsets had estimated richness that was generally smaller than that of naive subsets.

As to this clone: Its antigen is as yet unknown.

The chain recombines TRBV25-1 with TRBJ1-6; TRBD1 aligns across 7 bases. This receptor was identified in a young man in good health. The sequencing sample was made of naive CD4+ T cells sorted from blood. The sample's subset: CD45RA+ positively selected. The CDR3, as DNA: TGTGCCAGCAGTCCAGGGGGGCTGGAAGACGGTTCACCCCTCCACTTT. As protein: CASSPGGLEDGSPLHF. Filled out from reference TRBV25-1 and TRBJ1-6, the complete variable domain reads EADIYQTPRYLVIGTGKKITLECSQTMGHDKMYWYQQDPGMELHLIHYSYGVNSTEKGDLSSESTVSRIRTEHFPLTLESARPSHTSQYLCASSPGGLEDGSPLHFGNGTRLTVT.